The clone carrying this T cell receptor (beta chain) was counted a few times. Its antigen is as yet unknown. This record belongs to a study of T cell repertoires in cytomegalovirus infection. In the study overall: Researchers turned to recently identified HLA-C-restricted CMV epitopes as well as well-studied HLA-B-restricted ones. An indication of both CMV infection and matching HLA type came from public TCR beta signatures. Overall study findings and caveats: HLA-C-restricted TCR beta clonotypes specific for CMV led the ex vivo response. The cumulative frequency of public TCR beta families identified carriers of CMV plus the relevant HLA.

TCRdb used MiXCR to reprocess the reads, holding one entry per CDR3 protein. The data show some 920,000 distinct CDR3 sequences, with approximately 31% seen just once and more than 12% held by the top ten. The CDR3 contains 18 residues. The V end was cut by 7 bases, the J end by 7 bases, with 31 bases between. This chain uses TRBV23-1 with TRBJ2-5; possibly TRBD1 for D (5 bases). TRBV23-1 is an open reading frame, and its role is uncertain. This specimen consisted of cultured CD8+ T cells from PBMCs, obtained from culture after CMV antigen stimulation. The clonotype comes from a human donor in good health (CMV status not recorded). Some clones in this sample may be carry-over from other donors' samples. This CDR3 reads CASTEWAAGPGFGLTQYF. The CDR3 coding sequence is TGCGCCAGCACCGAGTGGGCGGCAGGGCCTGGTTTTGGTTTGACCCAGTACTTC.